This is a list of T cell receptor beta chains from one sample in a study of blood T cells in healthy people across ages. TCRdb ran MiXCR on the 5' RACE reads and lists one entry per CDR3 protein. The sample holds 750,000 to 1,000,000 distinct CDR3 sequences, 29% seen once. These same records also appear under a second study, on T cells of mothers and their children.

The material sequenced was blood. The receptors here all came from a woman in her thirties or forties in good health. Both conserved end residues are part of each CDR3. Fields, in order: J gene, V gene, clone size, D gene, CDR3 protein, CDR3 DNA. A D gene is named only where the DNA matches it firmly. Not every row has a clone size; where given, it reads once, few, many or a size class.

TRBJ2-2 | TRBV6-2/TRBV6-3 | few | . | CASRPRHTGELFF | TGTGCCAGCAGACCTAGACACACCGGGGAGCTGTTTTTT
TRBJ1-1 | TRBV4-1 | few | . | CASSQVLGRVSAEAFF | TGCGCCAGCAGCCAAGTCTTGGGCAGGGTCTCGGCTGAAGCTTTCTTT
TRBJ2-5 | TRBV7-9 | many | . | CASSLEKGFQETQYF | TGTGCCAGCAGCTTAGAGAAAGGATTCCAAGAGACCCAGTACTTC
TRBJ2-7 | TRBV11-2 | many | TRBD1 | CASSLTVQGASQQYF | TGTGCCAGCAGCTTAACCGTTCAGGGGGCGAGTCAGCAGTACTTC
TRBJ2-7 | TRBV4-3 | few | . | CASSQDWGRDISYEQYF | TGCGCCAGCAGCCAAGATTGGGGCCGGGACATCTCCTACGAGCAGTACTTC
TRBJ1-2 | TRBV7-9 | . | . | CASSMSPGLGDYGYTF | TGTGCCAGCAGCATGAGTCCCGGACTCGGGGACTATGGCTACACCTTC
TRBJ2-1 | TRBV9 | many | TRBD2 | CASSDGTSGSNEQFF | TGTGCCAGCAGCGACGGGACTAGCGGGTCGAATGAGCAGTTCTTC
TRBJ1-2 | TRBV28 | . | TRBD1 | CASYVRGINYGYTF | TGTGCCAGCTACGTCAGGGGGATTAACTATGGCTACACCTTC
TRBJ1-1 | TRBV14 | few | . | CASSRSMNTEAFF | TGTGCCAGCAGCCGGTCCATGAACACTGAAGCTTTCTTT
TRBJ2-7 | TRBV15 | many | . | CATSRDRTAYEQYF | TGTGCCACCAGCAGAGATAGGACAGCCTACGAGCAGTACTTC
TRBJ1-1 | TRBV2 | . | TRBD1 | CASSTRQGALNTEAFF | TGTGCCAGCAGTACCCGACAGGGGGCGTTGAACACTGAAGCTTTCTTT
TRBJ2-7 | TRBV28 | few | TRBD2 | CASSALAGGRTEQYF | TGTGCCAGCAGTGCCTTAGCGGGGGGGCGAACCGAGCAGTACTTC
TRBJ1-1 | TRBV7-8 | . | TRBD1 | CASSSRPQGAPSAEAFF | TGTGCCAGCAGCTCCCGACCACAGGGGGCCCCCAGCGCTGAAGCTTTCTTT
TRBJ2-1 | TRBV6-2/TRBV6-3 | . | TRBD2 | CASSYPGLAVSPTYNEQFF | TGTGCCAGCAGTTACCCGGGACTAGCGGTAAGCCCTACCTACAATGAGCAGTTCTTC
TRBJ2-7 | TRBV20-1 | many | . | CSARDKGGPYEQYF | TGCAGTGCTAGAGATAAGGGCGGACCCTACGAGCAGTACTTC
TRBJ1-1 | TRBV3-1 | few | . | CASSLSLSGFKTEAFF | TGTGCCAGCAGCCTATCTCTCTCAGGCTTCAAGACTGAAGCTTTCTTT
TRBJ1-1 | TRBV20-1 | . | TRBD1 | CCARDLRTGSTEAFF | TGCTGTGCTAGAGATCTCAGGACAGGGAGCACTGAAGCTTTCTTT
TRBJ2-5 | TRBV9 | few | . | CASSGGHLQETQYF | TGTGCCAGCAGCGGGGGGCACCTCCAAGAGACCCAGTACTTC
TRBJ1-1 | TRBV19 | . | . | CASRIGTLYTEAFF | TGTGCCAGTAGAATAGGGACCCTTTATACTGAAGCTTTCTTT
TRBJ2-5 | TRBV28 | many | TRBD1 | CASSRDRGPETQYF | TGTGCCAGCAGCCGGGACAGGGGGCCAGAGACCCAGTACTTC
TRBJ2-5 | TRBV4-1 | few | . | CASSPLVVTQETQYF | TGCGCCAGCAGCCCGCTGGTGGTGACCCAAGAGACCCAGTACTTC
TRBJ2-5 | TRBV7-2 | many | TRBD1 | CASSAGQGNPGQETQYF | TGTGCCAGCAGCGCGGGACAGGGGAACCCCGGCCAAGAGACCCAGTACTTC
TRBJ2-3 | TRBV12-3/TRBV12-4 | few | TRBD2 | CASSLRTSGGATDTQYF | TGTGCCAGCAGTTTACGGACTAGCGGGGGGGCGACAGATACGCAGTATTTT
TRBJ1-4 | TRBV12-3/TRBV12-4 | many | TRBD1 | CASIKGGGEKLFF | TGTGCCAGCATCAAAGGGGGCGGCGAAAAACTGTTTTTT
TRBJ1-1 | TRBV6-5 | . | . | CASSLFQGSGNTEAFF | TGTGCCAGCAGTCTCTTTCAGGGTTCCGGGAACACTGAAGCTTTCTTT
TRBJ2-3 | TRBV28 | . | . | CASSPGAPEGPDTQYF | TGTGCCAGCAGTCCCGGGGCTCCAGAGGGCCCAGATACGCAGTATTTT
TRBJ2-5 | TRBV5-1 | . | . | CASSLTSGQGTQYF | TGCGCCAGCAGCTTGACTAGTGGCCAAGGGACCCAGTACTTC
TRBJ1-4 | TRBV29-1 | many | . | CSVLAGDEKLFF | TGCAGCGTTTTGGCAGGTGATGAAAAACTGTTTTTT
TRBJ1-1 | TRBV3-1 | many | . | CASSSRSWNPEAFF | TGTGCCAGCAGCTCCCGGAGTTGGAACCCTGAAGCTTTCTTT
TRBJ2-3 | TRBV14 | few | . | CASTRDGGFNTDTQYF | TGTGCCAGCACCAGGGACGGCGGTTTTAACACAGATACGCAGTATTTT
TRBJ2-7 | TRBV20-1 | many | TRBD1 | CSARGQGQSGSSYEQYF | TGCAGTGCTAGGGGACAGGGGCAGAGTGGGAGCTCCTACGAGCAGTACTTC